This note documents a single T cell receptor (beta chain) sequence. Its antigen is unidentified. The data were obtained in a study of T cell responses to AZD1222 COVID-19 vaccine. TCRdb keeps only in-frame clones here, not all; method: immunoSEQ multiplex PCR. The sample lists about 150,000 clones; around nine tenths were seen once. Findings and limits, study-wide: Following two doses of AZD1222, Spike-specific TCR breadth and depth rose. Females outnumbered males among donors, who were mostly white British; clonal diversity was possibly underestimated. Close to half of all spike-specific TCRs reportedly target regions of the variants that are unmutated. Only after the peak T cell response were repertoires sampled.

The germline V gene has CDR1 SEHNR and CDR2 FQNEAQ (reference sequence). The V segment lost 5 bases and the J segment 7 bases; nucleotides outside the gene matches: 13. This CDR3 spans 16 amino acids. The clonotype comes from an adult in good health. The gene calls are TRBV7-9 and TRBJ1-5; 8 bases line up with TRBD1. The starting material was peripheral blood, obtained on day 0 of AZD1222 vaccination. CDR3 bases: TGTGCCAGCAGCCGGGGGCAGGGGGCATCAGAACAGCCCCAGCATTTT. Its translation is CASSRGQGASEQPQHF.